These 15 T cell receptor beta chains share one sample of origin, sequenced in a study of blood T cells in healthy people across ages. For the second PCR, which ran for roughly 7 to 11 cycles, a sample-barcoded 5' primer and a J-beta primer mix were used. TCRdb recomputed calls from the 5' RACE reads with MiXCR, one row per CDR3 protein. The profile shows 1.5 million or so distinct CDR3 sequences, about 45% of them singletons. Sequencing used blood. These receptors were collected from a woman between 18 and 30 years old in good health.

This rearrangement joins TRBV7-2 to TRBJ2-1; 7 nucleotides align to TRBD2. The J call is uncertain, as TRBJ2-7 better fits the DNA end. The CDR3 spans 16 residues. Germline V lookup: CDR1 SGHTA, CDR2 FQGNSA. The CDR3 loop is CASSLVLASSYNEQYF. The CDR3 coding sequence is TGTGCCAGCAGCTTAGTACTAGCGAGCTCCTACAATGAGCAGTACTTC.

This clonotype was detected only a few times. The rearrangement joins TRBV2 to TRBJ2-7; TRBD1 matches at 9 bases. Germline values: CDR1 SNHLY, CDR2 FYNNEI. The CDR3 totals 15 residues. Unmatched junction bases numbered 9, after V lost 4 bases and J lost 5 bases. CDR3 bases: TGTGCCAGCAGTGGGTTAACAGGGGGCGCGAACGAGCAGTACTTC. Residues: CASSGLTGGANEQYF.

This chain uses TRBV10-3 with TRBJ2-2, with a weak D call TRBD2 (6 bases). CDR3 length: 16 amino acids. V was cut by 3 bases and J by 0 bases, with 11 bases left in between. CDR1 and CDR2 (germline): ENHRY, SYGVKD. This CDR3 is CAISDREFANTGELFF. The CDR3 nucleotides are TGTGCCATCAGTGACCGGGAGTTCGCGAACACCGGGGAGCTGTTTTTT.

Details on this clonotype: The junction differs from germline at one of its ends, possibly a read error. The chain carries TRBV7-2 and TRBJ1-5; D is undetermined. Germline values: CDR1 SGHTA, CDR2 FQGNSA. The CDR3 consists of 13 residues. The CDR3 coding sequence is TGTGTCAGCAGCTTAAACCGGAATCAGCCCCAGCATTTT. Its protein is CVSSLNRNQPQHF.

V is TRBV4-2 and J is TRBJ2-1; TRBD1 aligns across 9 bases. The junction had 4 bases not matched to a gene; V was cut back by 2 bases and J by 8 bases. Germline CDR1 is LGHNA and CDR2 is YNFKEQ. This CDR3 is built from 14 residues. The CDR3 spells CASSQQGQGYEQFF. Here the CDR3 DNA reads TGTGCCAGCAGCCAACAGGGACAGGGTTATGAGCAGTTCTTC.

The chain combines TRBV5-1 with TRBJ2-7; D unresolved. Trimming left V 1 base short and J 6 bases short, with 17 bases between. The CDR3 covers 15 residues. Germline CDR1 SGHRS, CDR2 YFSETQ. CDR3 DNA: TGCGCCAGCAGCTTGAGTGGGGAAGGGTCTTCCGAGCAGTACTTC. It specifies CASSLSGEGSSEQYF.

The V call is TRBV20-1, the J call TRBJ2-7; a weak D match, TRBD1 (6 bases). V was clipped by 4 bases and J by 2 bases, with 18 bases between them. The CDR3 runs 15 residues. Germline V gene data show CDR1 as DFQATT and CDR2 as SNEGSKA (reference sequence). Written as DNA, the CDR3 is TGCAGTGCTAACCGTAACCGGGACACGACCTACGAGCAGTACTTC. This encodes CSANRNRDTTYEQYF.

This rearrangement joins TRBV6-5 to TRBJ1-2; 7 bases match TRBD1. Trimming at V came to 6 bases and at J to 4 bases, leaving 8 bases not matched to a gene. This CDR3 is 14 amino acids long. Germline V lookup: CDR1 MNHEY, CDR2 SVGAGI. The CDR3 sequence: CASRPTGSGYGYTF. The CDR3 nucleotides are TGTGCCAGCAGGCCGACAGGGAGCGGCTATGGCTACACCTTC.

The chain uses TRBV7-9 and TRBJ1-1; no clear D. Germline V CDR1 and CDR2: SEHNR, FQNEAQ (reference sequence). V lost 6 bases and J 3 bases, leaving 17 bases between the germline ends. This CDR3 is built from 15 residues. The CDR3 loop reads CASRTNKGRDTEAFF. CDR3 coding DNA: TGTGCCAGCAGAACAAACAAGGGTAGGGACACTGAAGCTTTCTTT.

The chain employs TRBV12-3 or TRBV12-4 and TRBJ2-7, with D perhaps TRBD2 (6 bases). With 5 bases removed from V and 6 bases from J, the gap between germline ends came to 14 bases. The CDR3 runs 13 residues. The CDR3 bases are TGTGCCAGCAGTGACAGCGGGCTAAGCGAGCAGTACTTC. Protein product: CASSDSGLSEQYF.

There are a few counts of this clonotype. The CDR3 is CASSFTSGGPDTQYF. CDR3 nucleotides: TGTGCCAGCAGTTTTACTAGCGGGGGGCCAGATACGCAGTATTTT. This sequence joins TRBV12-3 or TRBV12-4 and TRBJ2-3; 12 bases line up with TRBD2. The CDR3 extends over 15 amino acids. With 3 bases clipped from V and 4 bases from J, the junction kept 2 bases outside the gene matches.

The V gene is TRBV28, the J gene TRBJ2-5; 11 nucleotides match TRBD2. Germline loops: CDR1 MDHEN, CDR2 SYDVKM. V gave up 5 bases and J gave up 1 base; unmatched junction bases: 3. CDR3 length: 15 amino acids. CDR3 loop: CASSTSGRPQETQYF. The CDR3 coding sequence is TGTGCCAGCAGTACTAGCGGGAGACCCCAAGAGACCCAGTACTTC.

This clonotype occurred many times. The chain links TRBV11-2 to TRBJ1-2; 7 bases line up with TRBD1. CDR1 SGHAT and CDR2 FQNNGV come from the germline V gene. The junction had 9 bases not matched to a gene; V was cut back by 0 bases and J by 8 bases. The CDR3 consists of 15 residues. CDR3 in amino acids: CASSLDPTGVGGYTF. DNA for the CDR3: TGTGCCAGCAGCTTAGACCCCACAGGGGTAGGAGGCTACACCTTC.

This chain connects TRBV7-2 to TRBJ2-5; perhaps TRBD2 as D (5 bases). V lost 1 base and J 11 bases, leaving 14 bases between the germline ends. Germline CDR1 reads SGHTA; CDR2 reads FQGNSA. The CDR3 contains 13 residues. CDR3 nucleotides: TGTGCCAGCAGCTTAGTTAATTTGAGGGAGCAGTACTTC. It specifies CASSLVNLREQYF.

The chain's CDR3 is CASSYWPGDTEAFF. CDR3 nucleotide sequence: TGTGCCAGCAGTTACTGGCCAGGGGACACTGAAGCTTTCTTT. The V and J genes are TRBV6-5 and TRBJ1-1, with D tentatively TRBD1 (6 bases). This CDR3 has 14 residues. V lost 1 base and J lost 3, with 9 bases in between. Germline loops: CDR1 MNHEY, CDR2 SVGAGI.